This passage covers 24 T cell receptor beta chains from one sample sequenced in a study of molecular identifiers for immune sequencing clone quantification (dated by TCRdb to 2016 to 2019). The method behind the library was PCR. The run used a NextSeq 500. The public sequencing data were trimmed at Q25 with fastp and processed into clonotypes with MiXCR by TCRdb, which kept only in-frame beta chains. Identical CDR3 protein sequences are pooled into one entry, listed with their most common genes and DNA. Recorded for this sample are roughly 630,000 distinct CDR3 sequences; 25% of them occurred a single time. The ten largest clones capture 0.78% of the sample. The sample consisted of naive CD8+ T cells from blood, with Jurkat cell RNA spiked in. Reading the label with the study, this specimen's cell subset or site is: FACS-sorted CD8+CD4-CCR7+CD45RA+ naive T cells. The receptors stem from a human donor in good health. Some libraries in this study had Jurkat cell RNA spiked in.

Details on this clonotype: This could be a read error, since a much larger clone is one nucleotide away. The chain is built from TRBV24-1 and TRBJ2-3, with 9 bases that match TRBD2. CDR1 is KGHDR and CDR2 is SFDVKD in the germline V gene. The CDR3 sequence is 16 residues long. DNA of the CDR3: TGTGCCACCAGTGACTACCCTGGGACTAGCACAGAGACGCAGTATTTT. Amino acid sequence: CATSDYPGTSTETQYF.

At least ten counts were recorded for this clonotype. The CDR3 here is CASSLVGGFFTEAFF. The DNA of the CDR3 is TGTGCCAGCAGCTTAGTTGGCGGCTTCTTCACTGAAGCTTTCTTT. The V and J genes are TRBV7-8 and TRBJ1-1; D gene ambiguous. Germline CDR1 SGHVS, CDR2 FQNEAQ. Trimming removed 1 base at V and 4 bases at J, with 13 bases between. CDR3 length equals 15 residues.

This clonotype was picked up a small number of times. It may be a read error: a sequence one base away is much more abundant. The V gene is TRBV5-1, the J gene TRBJ2-1; 7 bases line up with TRBD1. Germline V gene data show CDR1 as SGHRS and CDR2 as YFSETQ. The trim removed 2 bases at V and 7 bases at J, leaving 12 bases unmatched. This CDR3 spans 16 amino acids. CDR3 in amino acids: CASSFPPGQWANEQFF. The CDR3 nucleotides are TGCGCCAGCAGCTTCCCTCCGGGACAGTGGGCGAATGAGCAGTTCTTC.

In its sample, this clonotype was seen many times. The chain recombines TRBV5-5 with TRBJ2-7; 8 bases fit TRBD1. J gave up 2 bases and V 4 bases, and 8 bases lay outside the gene matches. Germline CDR1 reads SGHKS; CDR2 reads YYEKEE (reference sequence). The CDR3 totals 15 residues. The CDR3 coding sequence is TGTGCCAGCAGCCTTCGACAGGGGAGTACCTACGAGCAGTACTTC. Its translation is CASSLRQGSTYEQYF.

This clonotype has just a few counts. The rearrangement uses TRBV6-5 and TRBJ1-6; maybe TRBD1 (6 bases). In germline, CDR1 is MNHEY, CDR2 SVGAGI. This CDR3 has 12 residues. V lost 5 bases and J 15 bases, leaving 14 bases between the germline ends. The CDR3 loop reads CASSTPGTCLHF. The DNA for the CDR3 is TGTGCCAGCAGTACCCCCGGGACATGCCTCCACTTT.

In regard to this clonotype: Being one base from a much bigger clone, this may be a read error. CDR3 region: CASSELQITYTQYF. The CDR3 bases are TGTGCCAGCAGTGAACTACAAATCACATATACGCAGTATTTT. The chain carries TRBV28 and TRBJ2-3, with D unclear. The CDR3 is 14 amino acids. The V gene's germline CDR1 is MDHEN and CDR2 SYDVKM.

The V and J genes are TRBV20-1 and TRBJ1-5; no firm D call. The CDR3 totals 15 residues. V was clipped by 0 bases and J by 1 base, with 10 bases between them. In germline, CDR1 is DFQATT, CDR2 SNEGSKA (reference sequence). In nucleotides, the CDR3 is TGCAGTGCTAGAGAACTAAAGGCGAGCAATCAGCCCCAGCATTTT. It yields the protein CSARELKASNQPQHF.

Note on this clonotype: This may be a read error, as it is one base from a much larger clone. V is TRBV7-2 and J is TRBJ2-1, with a tentative D call TRBD2 (6 bases). Per the germline V gene, CDR1 is SGHTA and CDR2 is FQGNSA. Trimming took off 6 bases at V and 7 bases at J, with 22 bases between the two ends. This CDR3 is built from 16 residues. The CDR3 bases are TGTGCCAGCAGACATGGACGAAGGACTACCGATAATGAGCAGTTCTTC. It codes for CASRHGRRTTDNEQFF.

This clonotype turned up a few times. This chain joins TRBV5-6 and TRBJ2-7; D not resolved. Germline loops: CDR1 SGHDT, CDR2 YYEEEE. V was clipped by 4 bases and J by 0 bases, with 8 bases between them. The CDR3 loop spans 13 amino acids. The CDR3 sequence is CASSKGFSYEQYF. The CDR3, as DNA: TGTGCCAGCAGCAAGGGTTTCTCCTACGAGCAGTACTTC.

This clonotype has ten or more counts. This sequence joins TRBV4-2 and TRBJ1-1; D unresolved. CDR3 size: 14 residues. Germline values: CDR1 LGHNA, CDR2 YNFKEQ. Trimming took 1 base from V and 1 from J, leaving 7 bases between them. The CDR3 here is CASSQVVQNTEAFF. CDR3 nucleotide sequence: TGTGCCAGCAGCCAAGTTGTACAGAACACTGAAGCTTTCTTT.

Details on this clonotype: A much larger clone is a single base away; this may be a read error. The rearrangement links TRBV6-2 or TRBV6-3 to TRBJ2-6; 7 nucleotides line up with TRBD1. The V gene's germline CDR1 is MNHEY and CDR2 SVGEGT. The trim removed 7 bases at V and 2 bases at J, leaving 14 bases unmatched. The CDR3 sequence is 18 residues long. CDR3 sequence reads: CASITARRGQAGANVLTF. CDR3 nucleotides: TGTGCCAGCATCACCGCGCGAAGGGGGCAGGCTGGGGCCAACGTCCTGACTTTC.

This clonotype was detected ten times or more. The V and J genes are TRBV7-6 and TRBJ2-7; 8 bases fit TRBD1. The CDR3 extends over 14 amino acids. V was pared by 5 bases and J by 0 bases, with 3 bases of the junction left unmatched. Per germline, CDR1 SGHVS and CDR2 FNYEAQ. The CDR3 loop is CASSLGQVSYEQYF. CDR3 bases: TGTGCCAGCAGCCTGGGACAGGTCTCCTACGAGCAGTACTTC.

The chain carries TRBV13 and TRBJ2-7; TRBD2 matches 8 bases. Germline V gives CDR1 PRHDT, CDR2 FYEKMQ (reference sequence). The length of the CDR3 is 14 residues. V shed 5 bases and J 5 bases; nucleotides not matched to a gene: 8. CDR3 residues: CASSASGSGNEQYF. The CDR3 DNA follows: TGTGCCAGCAGCGCCAGCGGGAGCGGCAACGAGCAGTACTTC.

Concerning this clonotype: It may be a read error: a sequence one base away is much more abundant. V usage is TRBV2 and J usage is TRBJ1-2, with TRBD1 matching 7 bases. The CDR3 covers 13 residues. In germline, CDR1 is SNHLY, CDR2 FYNNEI. DNA of the CDR3: TGTGCCAGGGGGACAGCGTATAACTATGACTACACCTTC. It codes for CARGTAYNYDYTF.

About this clonotype: Given the absence of the conserved phenylalanine or tryptophan at the CDR3 end, a read error is likely. The gene calls are TRBV4-1 and TRBJ2-7, with D possibly matching TRBD1 (7 bases). The CDR3 is 15 residues long. Germline V gene lookup returns CDR1 MGHRA and CDR2 YSYEKL. Between the trimmed V and J ends, which lost 0 bases and 2 bases, there was a span of 11 bases. The CDR3 nucleotides read TGCGCCAGCAGCCAAGAGGCAGGGGGGACCTACGAGCAGTACCTC. It encodes CASSQEAGGTYEQYL.

With regard to this clonotype: Here the CDR3 omits its conserved ending phenylalanine or tryptophan, so a read error is the likely source. The chain combines TRBV28 with TRBJ2-7, with TRBD1 matching 8 bases. J lost 5 bases, V lost 3 bases, and 18 bases had no gene match. The CDR3 totals 18 residues. Germline V lookup: CDR1 MDHEN, CDR2 SYDVKM. The CDR3, as DNA: TGTGCCAGCAGTTTCAGGGGGCGGGTAGCAGGTGCGTCCCACGAGCAGTACTAC. It yields the protein CASSFRGRVAGASHEQYY.

This clonotype was seen repeatedly, ten times or more. The chain carries TRBV7-9 and TRBJ1-1, with TRBD1 matching 7 bases. The CDR3 runs to 14 residues. J was trimmed by 5 bases and V by 6 bases; bases with no gene match: 9. Per germline, CDR1 SEHNR and CDR2 FQNEAQ (reference sequence). The CDR3 spells CASRRSGGATEAFF. The CDR3 region has the DNA TGTGCCAGCAGACGCTCAGGGGGAGCGACTGAAGCTTTCTTT.

The chain joins TRBV6-5 to TRBJ2-6; 9 nucleotides align to TRBD1. Germline V lookup: CDR1 MNHEY, CDR2 SVGAGI. This CDR3 region has 17 residues. The junction had 8 bases not matched to a gene; V was cut back by 8 bases and J by 0 bases. The CDR3 DNA sequence: TGTGCCAGCGGGGGACAGGGTAGTAGCTCTGGGGCCAACGTCCTGACTTTC. This encodes CASGGQGSSSGANVLTF.

In its sample, this clonotype was seen many times. This chain links TRBV29-1 with TRBJ2-2, with a tentative D call TRBD2 (6 bases). Trimming cost V 6 bases and J 2 bases, with 10 bases left between them. CDR1 and CDR2 (germline): SQVTM, ANQGSEA. The CDR3 runs 13 residues. The DNA of the CDR3 is TGCAGCGTCGGGACTCCTAACACCGGGGAGCTGTTTTTT. Translated: CSVGTPNTGELFF.

This clonotype was observed many times. This chain uses TRBV2 with TRBJ2-7, with no clear D. V lost 4 bases to trimming and J lost 3 bases, with 10 bases between them. Germline-derived CDR1 and CDR2 are SNHLY and FYNNEI. The length of the CDR3 is 13 residues. CDR3 sequence: CASSASDYYEQYF. In DNA, the CDR3 is TGTGCCAGCAGTGCCTCAGATTACTACGAGCAGTACTTC.

This clonotype was seen only once. V and J are TRBV6-5 and TRBJ1-1; the D gene is possibly TRBD1 (5 bases). Between the trimmed V and J ends, which lost 0 bases and 7 bases, there was a span of 9 bases. The CDR3 loop spans 13 amino acids. CDR1 MNHEY and CDR2 SVGAGI come from the germline V gene. The chain's CDR3 is CASSYSGAGEAFF. DNA of the CDR3: TGTGCCAGCAGTTACTCTGGGGCAGGTGAAGCTTTCTTT.

This clonotype was recorded at least ten times. The chain employs TRBV7-2 and TRBJ2-1; the match to TRBD2 covers 9 bases. The CDR3 runs 13 residues. V was pared by 1 base and J by 10 bases, with 2 bases of the junction left unmatched. CDR1 is SGHTA, CDR2 FQGNSA, per germline. CDR3 sequence reads: CASSLVTSGEQFF. In DNA form, the CDR3 reads TGTGCCAGCAGCTTAGTAACTAGCGGGGAGCAGTTCTTC. The full variable domain, in which reference TRBV7-2 and TRBJ2-1 provide the parts outside the CDR3, is GAGVSQSPSNKVTEKGKDVELRCDPISGHTALYWYRQSLGQGLEFLIYFQGNSAPDKSGLPSDRFSAERTGGSVSTLTIQRTQQEDSAVYLCASSLVTSGEQFFGPGTRLTVL.

This clonotype was picked up many times. This chain uses TRBV4-1 with TRBJ2-3, with D hard to call. Germline CDR1 MGHRA, CDR2 YSYEKL. This CDR3 comprises 13 residues. The germline V and J ends were trimmed by 2 bases and 3 bases, with 6 bases remaining between them. CDR3 sequence reads: CASSQSRTDTQYF. The CDR3, as DNA: TGCGCCAGCAGCCAAAGTAGGACAGATACGCAGTATTTT.

Of note for this clonotype: The junction departs from germline at one end; a sequencing error may be responsible. V usage is TRBV5-1 and J usage is TRBJ2-1; D is unresolved. CDR1 is SGHRS and CDR2 is YFSETQ in the germline V gene. The length of the CDR3 is 15 residues. CDR3 loop: CASSNYLSSYDEQFF. CDR3 nucleotide sequence: TGCGCCAGCAGCAATTACTTGAGCTCCTACGATGAGCAGTTCTTC. The full variable domain, with the rest looked up from reference TRBV5-1 and TRBJ2-1, is KAGVTQTPRYLIKTRGQQVTLSCSPISGHRSVSWYQQTPGQGLQFLFEYFSETQRNKGNFPGRFSGRQFSNSRSEMNVSTLELGDSALYLCASSNYLSSYDEQFFGPGTRLTVL.